This T cell receptor beta chain originates from a study of control samples from healthy donors and cancer patients. The V gene end was trimmed by 5 bases and the J gene end by 7 bases; junction bases not matched to a gene: 8. From germline, CDR1 is KGHDR and CDR2 SFDVKD. This CDR3 region has 14 residues. Profiling relied on immunoSEQ multiplex PCR, and the TCRdb table lists in-frame clones only, not all of them. The table records roughly 370,000 clones, around nine tenths of them present only once. The chain recombines TRBV24-1 with TRBJ1-2; 8 bases line up with TRBD1. The source is a man aged 40-49 years with head and neck cancer. Sequenced sample: PBMCs. The CDR3 loop reads CATSGGQGWGGYTF. The CDR3 DNA reads as TGTGCCACCAGTGGAGGACAGGGTTGGGGTGGCTACACCTTC.